This T cell receptor beta chain is drawn from a study of shared clonotypes between healthy human individuals. The donors were adults (healthy and HIV-negative) with no recent acute infections or vaccinations. V gave up 8 bases and J gave up 5 bases, with 12 bases separating them. Germline CDR1 is SNHLY and CDR2 is FYNNEI. The CDR3 totals 12 residues. Genomic DNA (from each subset) was split evenly across several immunoSEQ plates. Assay used: immunoSEQ multiplex PCR; TCRdb lists only in-frame clones, some missing. This sample carries approximately 350,000 clones, 96% of them seen once, and the ten largest clones take 0.32%.

The chain uses TRBV2 and TRBJ2-5; no definite D call. The sample consisted of memory CD8+ T cells sorted from blood. As for subset: CD45RO+ cells pooled with CCR7-negative TemRA cells. The sequence derives from a young man in good health. CDR3: CASAITWETQYF. In DNA, the CDR3 is TGTGCCAGCGCAATTACGTGGGAGACCCAGTACTTC.